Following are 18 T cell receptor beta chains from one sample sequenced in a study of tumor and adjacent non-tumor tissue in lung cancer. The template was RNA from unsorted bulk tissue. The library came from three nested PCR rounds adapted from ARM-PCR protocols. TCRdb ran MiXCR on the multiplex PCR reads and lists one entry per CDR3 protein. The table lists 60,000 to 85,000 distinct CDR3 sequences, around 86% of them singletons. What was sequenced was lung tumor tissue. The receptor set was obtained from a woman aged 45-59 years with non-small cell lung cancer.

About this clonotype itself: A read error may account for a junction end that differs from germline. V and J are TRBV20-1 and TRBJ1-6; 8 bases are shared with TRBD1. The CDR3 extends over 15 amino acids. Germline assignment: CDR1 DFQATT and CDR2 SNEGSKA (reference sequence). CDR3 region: CSAHWDRTYNSPLYF. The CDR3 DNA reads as TGCAGTGCTCACTGGGACAGGACCTATAATTCACCCCTCTACTTT.

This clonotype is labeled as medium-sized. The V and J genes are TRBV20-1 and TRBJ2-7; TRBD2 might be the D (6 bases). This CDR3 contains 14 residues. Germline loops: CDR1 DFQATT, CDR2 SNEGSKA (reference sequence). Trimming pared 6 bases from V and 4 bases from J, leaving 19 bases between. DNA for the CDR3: TGCAGTGCCAGCAAGGAGGGAGTGGGATACGAGCAGTACTTC. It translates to CSASKEGVGYEQYF.

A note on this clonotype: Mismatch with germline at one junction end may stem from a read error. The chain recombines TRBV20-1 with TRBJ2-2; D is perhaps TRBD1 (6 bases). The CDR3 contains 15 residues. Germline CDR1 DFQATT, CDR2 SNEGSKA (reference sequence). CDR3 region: CSTRDPGQNTGELFF. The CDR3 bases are TGCAGTACTAGAGATCCCGGACAGAATACCGGGGAGCTGTTTTTT.

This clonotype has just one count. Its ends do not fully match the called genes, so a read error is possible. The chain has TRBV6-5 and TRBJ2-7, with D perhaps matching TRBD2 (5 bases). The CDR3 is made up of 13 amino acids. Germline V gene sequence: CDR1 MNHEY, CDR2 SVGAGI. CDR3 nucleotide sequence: TGTGCCACCCACGGACTTAGAACAATCGAGCACTACTTC. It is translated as CATHGLRTIEHYF.

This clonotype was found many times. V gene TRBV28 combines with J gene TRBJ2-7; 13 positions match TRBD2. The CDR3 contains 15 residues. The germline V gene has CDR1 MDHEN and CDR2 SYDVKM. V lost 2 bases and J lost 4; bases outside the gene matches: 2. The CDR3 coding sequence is TGTGCCAGCAGTTTACGACTAGCGGGAGGATACGAGCAGTACTTC. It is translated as CASSLRLAGGYEQYF.

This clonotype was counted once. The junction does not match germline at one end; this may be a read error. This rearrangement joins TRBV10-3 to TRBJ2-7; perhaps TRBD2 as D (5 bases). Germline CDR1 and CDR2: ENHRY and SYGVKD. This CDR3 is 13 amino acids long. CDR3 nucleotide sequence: TGTGCCTTCAGTGAGGGCGGACCCTACGAGCAATACTTC. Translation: CAFSEGGPYEQYF.

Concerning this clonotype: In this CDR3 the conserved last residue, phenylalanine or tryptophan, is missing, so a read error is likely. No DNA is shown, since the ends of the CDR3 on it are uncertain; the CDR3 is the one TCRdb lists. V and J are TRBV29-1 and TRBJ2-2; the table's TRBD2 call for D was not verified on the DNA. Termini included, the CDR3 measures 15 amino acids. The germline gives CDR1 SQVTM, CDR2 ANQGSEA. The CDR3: CSLTCGRWNTGELLL.

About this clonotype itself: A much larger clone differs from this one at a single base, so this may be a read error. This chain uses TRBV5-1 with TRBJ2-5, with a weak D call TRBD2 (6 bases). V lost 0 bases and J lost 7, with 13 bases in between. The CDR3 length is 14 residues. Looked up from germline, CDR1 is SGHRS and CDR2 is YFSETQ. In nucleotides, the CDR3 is TGCGCCAGCAGCTTGGTGGGAGGTGGTGGGACCCAGTACTTC. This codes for CASSLVGGGGTQYF.

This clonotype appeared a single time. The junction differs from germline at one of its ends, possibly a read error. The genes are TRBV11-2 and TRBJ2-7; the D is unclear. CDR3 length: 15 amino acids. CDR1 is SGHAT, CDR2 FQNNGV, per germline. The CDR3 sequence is CASSLSPSHSYEQYF. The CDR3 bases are TGTGCCAGTAGCTTATCTCCGAGTCACTCCTACGAACAGTACTTC.

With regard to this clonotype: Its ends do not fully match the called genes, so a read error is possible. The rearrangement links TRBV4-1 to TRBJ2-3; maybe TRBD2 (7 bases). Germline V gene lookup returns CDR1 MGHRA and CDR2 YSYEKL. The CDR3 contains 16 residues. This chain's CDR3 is CASSPEGGPGTDTQYF. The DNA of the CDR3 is TGCGCCAGCAGCCCAGAGGGGGGGCCAGGCACAGATACTCAGTATTTT.

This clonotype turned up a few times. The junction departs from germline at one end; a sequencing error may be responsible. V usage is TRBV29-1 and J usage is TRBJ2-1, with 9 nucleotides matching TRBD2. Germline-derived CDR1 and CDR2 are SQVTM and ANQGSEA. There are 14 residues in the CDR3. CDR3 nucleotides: TGCAACGTTTGGGCGGGAGGGGACTACAATGAGCAGTTCTTC. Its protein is CNVWAGGDYNEQFF.

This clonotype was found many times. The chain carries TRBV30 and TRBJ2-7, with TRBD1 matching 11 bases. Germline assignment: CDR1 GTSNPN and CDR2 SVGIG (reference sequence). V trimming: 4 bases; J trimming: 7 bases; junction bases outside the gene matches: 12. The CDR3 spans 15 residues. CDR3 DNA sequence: TGTGCCTGGACCGAGACCGGGACAGGGGGTGAAGAGCAGTACTTC. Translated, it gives CAWTETGTGGEEQYF.

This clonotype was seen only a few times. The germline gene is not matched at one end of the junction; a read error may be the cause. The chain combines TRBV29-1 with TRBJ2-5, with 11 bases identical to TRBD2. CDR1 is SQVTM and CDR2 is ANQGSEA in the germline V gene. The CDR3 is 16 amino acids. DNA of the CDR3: TGCAGCATTGCGGTCAATAGCGGGAGGGTTGTGGAGATCCAGTACTTC. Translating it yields CSIAVNSGRVVEIQYF.

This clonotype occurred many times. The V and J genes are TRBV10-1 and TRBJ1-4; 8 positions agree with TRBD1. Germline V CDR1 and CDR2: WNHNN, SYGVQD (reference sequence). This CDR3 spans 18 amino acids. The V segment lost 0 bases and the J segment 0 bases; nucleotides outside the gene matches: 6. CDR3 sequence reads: CASSESDREGATNEKLFF. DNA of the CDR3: TGCGCCAGCAGTGAGTCGGACAGGGAGGGGGCAACTAATGAAAAACTGTTTTTT.

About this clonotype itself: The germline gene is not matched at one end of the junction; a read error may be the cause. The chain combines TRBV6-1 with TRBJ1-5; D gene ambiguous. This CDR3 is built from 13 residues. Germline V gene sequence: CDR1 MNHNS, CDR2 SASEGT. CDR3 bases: TGTGTCAGCAGTGAAGTGACAAATCAGCCCCAGCACTTT. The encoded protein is CVSSEVTNQPQHF.

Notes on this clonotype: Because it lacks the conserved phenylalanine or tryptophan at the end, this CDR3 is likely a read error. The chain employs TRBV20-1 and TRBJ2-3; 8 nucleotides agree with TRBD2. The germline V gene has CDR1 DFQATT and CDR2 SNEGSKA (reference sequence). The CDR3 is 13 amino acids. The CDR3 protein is CSAMTSDTDMQYL. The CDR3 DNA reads TGCAGTGCTATGACTAGCGACACAGATATGCAGTATTTG.

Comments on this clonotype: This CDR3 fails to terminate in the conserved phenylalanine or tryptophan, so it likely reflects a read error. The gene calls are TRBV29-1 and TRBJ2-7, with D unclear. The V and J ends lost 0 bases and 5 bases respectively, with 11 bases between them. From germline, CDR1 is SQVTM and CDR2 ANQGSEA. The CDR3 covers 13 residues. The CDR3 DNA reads TGCAGCGTTGAAGAGGCAACTAACAACGAGCAGTACATC. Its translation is CSVEEATNNEQYI.

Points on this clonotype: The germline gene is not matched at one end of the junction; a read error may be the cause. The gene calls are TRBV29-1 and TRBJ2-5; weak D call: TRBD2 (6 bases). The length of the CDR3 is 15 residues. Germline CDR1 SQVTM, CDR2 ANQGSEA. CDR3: CSAGVVGGIQETQYF. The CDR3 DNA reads TGCAGCGCCGGGGTAGTGGGAGGTATCCAAGAGACGCAGTACTTC.